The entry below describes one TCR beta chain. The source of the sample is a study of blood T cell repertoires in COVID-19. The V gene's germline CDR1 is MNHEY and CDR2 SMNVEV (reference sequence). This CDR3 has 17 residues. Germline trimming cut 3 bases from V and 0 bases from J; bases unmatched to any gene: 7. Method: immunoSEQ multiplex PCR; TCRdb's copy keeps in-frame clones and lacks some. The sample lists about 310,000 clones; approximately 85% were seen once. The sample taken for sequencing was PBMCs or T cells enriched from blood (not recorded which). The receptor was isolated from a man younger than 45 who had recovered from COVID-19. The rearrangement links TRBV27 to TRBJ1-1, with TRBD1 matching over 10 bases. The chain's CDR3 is CASSLRATGGMNTEAFF. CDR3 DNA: TGTGCCAGCAGTTTGAGGGCGACAGGGGGCATGAACACTGAAGCTTTCTTT.